A single sample is the source of the 11 T cell receptor beta chains below, sequenced in a study of blood T cell repertoires in COVID-19. Sequenced by immunoSEQ multiplex PCR; TCRdb stores in-frame clones only, minus some. Of approximately 300,000 clones in the sample, around 89% were seen once. The sequenced material came from peripheral blood. These receptors originate from a man younger than 40 with acute or convalescent COVID-19.

The V gene is TRBV11-2, the J gene TRBJ2-2; possibly TRBD2 for D (5 bases). Trimming shortened V by 5 bases and J by 0 bases, and 13 bases separated the two germline ends. There are 16 residues in the CDR3. Germline CDR1 and CDR2: SGHAT and FQNNGV. This chain's CDR3 is CASSPSRRPNTGELFF. Written as DNA, the CDR3 is TGTGCCAGCAGCCCTAGCAGGCGACCGAACACCGGGGAGCTGTTTTTT.

The chain combines TRBV18 with TRBJ2-3; 12 bases align to TRBD2. CDR1 KGHSH and CDR2 LQKENI come from the germline V gene. CDR3 length: 17 amino acids. J gave up 3 bases and V 4 bases, and 8 bases lay outside the gene matches. The CDR3 sequence: CASSRLAGGTKTDTQYF. The DNA of the CDR3 is TGTGCCAGCTCACGCCTAGCGGGGGGGACTAAGACAGATACGCAGTATTTT. Looking up the rest from reference TRBV18 and TRBJ2-3 gives the full variable domain: NAGVMQNPRHLVRRRGQEARLRCSPMKGHSHVYWYRQLPEEGLKFMVYLQKENIIDESGMPKERFSAEFPKEGPSILRIQQVVRGDSAAYFCASSRLAGGTKTDTQYFGPGTRLTVL.

This clone was counted a single time. The chain uses TRBV30 and TRBJ1-3; D unclear. V lost 7 bases, J lost 0 bases, and 7 bases lay in between. The CDR3 runs to 12 residues. Germline values: CDR1 GTSNPN, CDR2 SVGIG (reference sequence). CDR3 sequence (DNA): TGTGCCTACACCGTCTCTGGAAACACCATATATTTT. The encoded protein is CAYTVSGNTIYF. The entire variable domain, with the rest obtained from reference TRBV30 and TRBJ1-3, is as follows: SQTIHQWPATLVQPVGSPLSLECTVEGTSNPNLYWYRQAAGRGLQLLFYSVGIGQISSEVPQNLSASRPQDRQFILSSKKLLLSDSGFYLCAYTVSGNTIYFGEGSWLTVV.

The CDR3 is CASSYDMYGNSPLHF. Here the CDR3 DNA reads TGTGCCAGCAGTTATGACATGTACGGAAATTCACCCCTCCACTTT. This chain links TRBV27 with TRBJ1-6; the D is unclear. The CDR3 is 15 amino acids. Germline V CDR1 and CDR2: MNHEY, SMNVEV (reference sequence). Deletions cut 4 bases from V and 7 bases from J, with 14 bases between.

This sequence joins TRBV23-1 and TRBJ2-6; TRBD1 matches 9 bases. Being an ORF, TRBV23-1 has a function that is uncertain. The V segment lost 1 base and the J segment 0 bases; nucleotides outside the gene matches: 10. The CDR3 totals 20 residues. CDR3 DNA sequence: TGCGCCAGCAGTCAATTCACGGACAGGGGAACCTTCTCTGGGGCCAACGTCCTGACTTTC. Encoded protein: CASSQFTDRGTFSGANVLTF.

The gene calls are TRBV29-1 and TRBJ2-7; TRBD2 agrees at 14 bases. Germline V gene lookup returns CDR1 SQVTM and CDR2 ANQGSEA. The length of the CDR3 is 16 residues. V lost 7 bases, J lost 2 bases, and 10 bases stayed unmatched. The CDR3 protein is CSAEGGLAGGTYEQYF. The CDR3 nucleotides are TGCAGCGCCGAGGGTGGACTAGCGGGGGGAACCTACGAGCAGTACTTC.

The chain uses TRBV28 and TRBJ1-5; possible D gene TRBD1, 6 bases. The CDR3 runs to 17 residues. Germline V gene sequence: CDR1 MDHEN, CDR2 SYDVKM. V was trimmed by 9 bases and J by 4 bases, leaving 25 bases between them. CDR3 coding DNA: TGTGCCAGTAGGAGGCAGGGGAGTGATTCGAGGAATCAGCCCCAGCATTTT. It is translated as CASRRQGSDSRNQPQHF.

The genes are TRBV14 and TRBJ2-1; tentative D call: TRBD2 (6 bases). V was pared by 7 bases and J by 9 bases, with 16 bases between. There are 13 residues in the CDR3. Germline lookup yields CDR1 SGHDN and CDR2 FVKESK. The CDR3 protein is CASNRLVYGEQFF. CDR3 in DNA: TGTGCCAGCAATCGACTAGTTTATGGTGAGCAGTTCTTC. Variable domain in full (rest from reference TRBV14 and TRBJ2-1): EAGVTQFPSHSVIEKGQTVTLRCDPISGHDNLYWYRRVMGKEIKFLLHFVKESKQDESGMPNNRFLAERTGGTYSTLKVQPAELEDSGVYFCASNRLVYGEQFFGPGTRLTVL.

The V gene is TRBV28, the J gene TRBJ1-5; D remains ambiguous. Deletions cut 3 bases from V and 0 bases from J, with 9 bases between. This CDR3 is built from 15 residues. Germline CDR1 reads MDHEN; CDR2 reads SYDVKM. CDR3 loop: CASSFPEYSNQPQHF. CDR3 DNA sequence: TGTGCCAGCAGTTTCCCCGAGTATAGCAATCAGCCCCAGCATTTT.

This clone has more than one count but fewer than ten. This chain joins TRBV28 and TRBJ1-2; D not certain. The CDR3 has 13 amino acids. The germline CDR1 and CDR2 sequences are MDHEN and SYDVKM. Trimming removed 6 bases from V and 0 bases from J, with 8 bases in between. The CDR3 coding sequence is TGTGCCAGCAGGCGGGCAACTAACTATGGCTACACCTTC. Translation gives CASRRATNYGYTF.

As DNA, the CDR3 is TGTGCCAGTAGTACGGGCAGGGACGAGCAGTACTTC. This sequence encodes CASSTGRDEQYF. This chain connects TRBV19 to TRBJ2-7, with D maybe TRBD1 (5 bases). Trimming pared 4 bases from V and 5 bases from J, leaving 9 bases between. Looked up from germline, CDR1 is LNHDA and CDR2 is SQIVND (reference sequence). CDR3 length: 12 residues.